Each of the 28 T cell receptor beta chains below was sequenced from the same sample in a study of cytomegalovirus exposure and HLA in healthy donors. The PCR made use of 60 Vbeta and 13 Jbeta primers. Sequencing used immunoSEQ multiplex PCR; TCRdb keeps in-frame clones, though not all of them. This sample's clone table lists tens of thousands of clones. Input material: PBMCs. All receptors come from a woman between 40 and 55 years old in good health and CMV-seropositive.

V and J are TRBV7-2 and TRBJ2-7; maybe TRBD2 (7 bases). CDR3 size: 16 residues. V was shortened by 0 bases and J by 4 bases, with 16 bases between the two germline ends. The germline CDR1 and CDR2 sequences are SGHTA and FQGNSA. CDR3 protein: CASSLAGGPSGYEQYF. The CDR3 DNA sequence: TGTGCCAGCAGCTTAGCGGGGGGGCCTTCGGGGTACGAGCAGTACTTC.

The rearrangement uses TRBV6-5 and TRBJ2-1, with a tentative D call TRBD2 (5 bases). V was shortened by 10 bases and J by 6 bases, with 19 bases between the two germline ends. This CDR3 is built from 14 residues. CDR1 and CDR2 (germline): MNHEY, SVGAGI. The DNA for the CDR3 is TGTGCCACCGCCGCCGGACTCCCGTTCAATGAGCAGTTCTTC. It specifies CATAAGLPFNEQFF.

The rearrangement links TRBV7-2 to TRBJ1-1, with D maybe TRBD1 (5 bases). The germline gives CDR1 SGHTA, CDR2 FQGNSA. V gave up 1 base and J gave up 4 bases, with 10 bases separating them. The CDR3 extends over 14 amino acids. The CDR3 region is CASSLGLGGTEAFF. Written as DNA, the CDR3 is TGTGCCAGCAGCTTAGGTCTCGGGGGCACTGAAGCTTTCTTT.

The chain carries TRBV14 and TRBJ1-2; D remains ambiguous. Per germline, CDR1 SGHDN and CDR2 FVKESK. The length of the CDR3 is 12 residues. V lost 2 bases and J 6 bases, leaving 7 bases between the germline ends. CDR3 protein: CASSQMRNGYTF. DNA of the CDR3: TGTGCCAGCAGCCAAATGAGGAATGGCTACACCTTC.

This chain connects TRBV7-9 to TRBJ2-1; D is unresolved. Between the trimmed V and J ends, which lost 3 bases and 4 bases, there was a span of 13 bases. Germline V lookup: CDR1 SEHNR, CDR2 FQNEAQ (reference sequence). CDR3 length: 15 residues. In nucleotides, the CDR3 is TGTGCCAGCAGCTTCGGCAGAGGAACTTACAATGAGCAGTTCTTC. It yields the protein CASSFGRGTYNEQFF.

This rearrangement joins TRBV2 to TRBJ1-2, with a possible D match to TRBD1 (5 bases). From germline, CDR1 is SNHLY and CDR2 FYNNEI. The CDR3 is 17 amino acids. The V end lost 6 bases, the J end lost 2 bases, and 22 bases lay between the germline ends. In DNA, the CDR3 is TGTGCCAGCAGGGGACCAGGAGGGACCACCCTCAACTATGGCTACACCTTC. Translation: CASRGPGGTTLNYGYTF.

The chain is built from TRBV4-3 and TRBJ2-7; 8 nucleotides line up with TRBD1. The CDR3 consists of 11 residues. With V trimmed by 3 bases and J by 11 bases, 3 bases remained unmatched. Germline CDR1 reads LGHNA; CDR2 reads YSLEER. The CDR3: CASSHGQGKYF. In DNA, the CDR3 is TGCGCCAGCAGCCACGGACAGGGAAAGTACTTC.

The V gene is TRBV5-6, the J gene TRBJ2-7; tentatively, D is TRBD1 (6 bases). The germline V gene has CDR1 SGHDT and CDR2 YYEEEE. This CDR3 contains 12 residues. The V end lost 4 bases, the J end lost 3 bases, and 8 bases lay between the germline ends. The DNA for the CDR3 is TGTGCCAGCAGCCGGGACATCTACGAGCAGTACTTC. Encoded protein: CASSRDIYEQYF. Variable domain in full (rest from reference TRBV5-6 and TRBJ2-7): DAGVTQSPTHLIKTRGQQVTLRCSPKSGHDTVSWYQQALGQGPQFIFQYYEEEERQRGNFPDRFSGHQFPNYSSELNVNALLLGDSALYLCASSRDIYEQYFGPGTRLTVT.

The J gene is TRBJ1-5, the V gene TRBV5-6; 8 bases are a match to TRBD1. Germline CDR1 reads SGHDT; CDR2 reads YYEEEE. V shed 4 bases, J shed 5 bases, and the junction held 5 bases outside the gene matches. This CDR3 contains 14 residues. The CDR3 DNA follows: TGTGCCAGCAGCCCGGACAGGGTGCATCAGCCCCAGCATTTT. Amino acid sequence: CASSPDRVHQPQHF.

The chain carries TRBV2 and TRBJ1-6; 9 positions match TRBD1. Germline V gives CDR1 SNHLY, CDR2 FYNNEI. Unmatched junction bases numbered 9, after V lost 7 bases and J lost 5 bases. CDR3 size: 16 residues. CDR3 nucleotides: TGTGCCAGCAAGACCGGGACAGGGATGAATAATTCACCCCTCCACTTT. It specifies CASKTGTGMNNSPLHF.

The genes are TRBV19 and TRBJ1-2; possibly TRBD1 for D (5 bases). V was cut by 3 bases and J by 7 bases, with 9 bases left in between. Germline V lookup: CDR1 LNHDA, CDR2 SQIVND (reference sequence). This CDR3 is built from 12 residues. This CDR3 reads CASSMIGGGYTF. CDR3 DNA sequence: TGTGCCAGTAGTATGATCGGGGGTGGCTACACCTTC.

The chain recombines TRBV6-6 with TRBJ2-1; 8 nucleotides match TRBD1. The germline gives CDR1 MNHNY, CDR2 SVGAGI (reference sequence). With V trimmed by 6 bases and J by 0 bases, 7 bases remained unmatched. There are 16 residues in the CDR3. CDR3 DNA: TGTGCCAGCAGGGGGCTCCAGGGGGCCTCCTACAATGAGCAGTTCTTC. This translates into CASRGLQGASYNEQFF.

The chain recombines TRBV14 with TRBJ2-2; D might be TRBD2 (5 bases). The CDR3 consists of 15 residues. V was shortened by 1 base and J by 7 bases, with 13 bases between the two germline ends. CDR1 is SGHDN and CDR2 is FVKESK in the germline V gene. CDR3 in amino acids: CASSQVMRAIGELFF. The DNA of the CDR3 is TGTGCCAGCAGCCAAGTTATGAGGGCCATCGGGGAGCTGTTTTTT.

The rearrangement uses TRBV6-1 and TRBJ2-1, with D maybe TRBD2 (6 bases). V was clipped by 4 bases and J by 4 bases, with 11 bases between them. CDR3 length: 14 amino acids. Germline V gives CDR1 MNHNS, CDR2 SASEGT. CDR3 nucleotides: TGTGCCAGCAGTGTCCTGGGAGGATACAATGAGCAGTTCTTC. It encodes CASSVLGGYNEQFF.

The V gene is TRBV11-3, the J gene TRBJ2-3; 7 bases are a match to TRBD2. The germline V gene encodes CDR1 SGHNT and CDR2 YENEEA. The CDR3 runs to 15 residues. V shed 6 bases and J 6 bases; nucleotides not matched to a gene: 12. The chain's CDR3 is CASRRLADYQDTQYF. The CDR3 bases are TGTGCCAGCAGACGACTAGCAGATTACCAGGATACGCAGTATTTT.

The rearrangement uses TRBV2 and TRBJ1-5; 8 positions match TRBD1. CDR3 length: 15 amino acids. CDR1 and CDR2 from the germline V gene are SNHLY and FYNNEI. V trimming: 7 bases; J trimming: 0 bases; junction bases outside the gene matches: 5. CDR3 DNA sequence: TGTGCCAGCAAGACAGGGGCCGATAGCAATCAGCCCCAGCATTTT. Translated: CASKTGADSNQPQHF.

The chain links TRBV30 to TRBJ2-3, with 7 nucleotides matching TRBD2. V was pared by 4 bases and J by 0 bases, with 1 base of the junction left unmatched. Germline CDR1 and CDR2: GTSNPN and SVGIG (reference sequence). The CDR3 is made up of 13 amino acids. CDR3 region: CAWKAGSTDTQYF. CDR3 nucleotide sequence: TGTGCCTGGAAAGCGGGAAGCACAGATACGCAGTATTTT. The full variable domain, its missing parts supplied by reference TRBV30 and TRBJ2-3, is SQTIHQWPATLVQPVGSPLSLECTVEGTSNPNLYWYRQAAGRGLQLLFYSVGIGQISSEVPQNLSASRPQDRQFILSSKKLLLSDSGFYLCAWKAGSTDTQYFGPGTRLTVL.

The J gene is TRBJ2-5, the V gene TRBV4-1, with 15 bases identical to TRBD2. Gene TRBJ2-7 matches the end of the DNA better, so the J call may be wrong. Germline-derived CDR1 and CDR2 are MGHRA and YSYEKL. The CDR3 spans 19 residues. The CDR3 here is CASSPQKGTSGGSSYEQYF. The CDR3 DNA follows: TGCGCCAGCAGCCCCCAAAAGGGGACTAGCGGGGGGAGCTCCTACGAGCAGTACTTC.

This chain links TRBV30 with TRBJ2-5; 7 bases are a match to TRBD1. Germline trimming cut 1 base from V and 5 bases from J; bases unmatched to any gene: 4. The CDR3 covers 13 residues. The germline gives CDR1 GTSNPN, CDR2 SVGIG (reference sequence). CDR3 amino acids: CAWSGQGGETQYF. The CDR3, as DNA: TGTGCCTGGAGTGGACAGGGTGGTGAGACCCAGTACTTC.

CDR3 DNA: TGTGCCAGCAGCGTTGGGACTGTCGGAGATACGCAGTATTTT. Residues: CASSVGTVGDTQYF. V gene TRBV9 combines with J gene TRBJ2-3; a weak D match, TRBD2 (6 bases). CDR1 and CDR2 (germline): SGDLS, YYNGEE. CDR3 length equals 14 residues. Trimming took off 2 bases at V and 5 bases at J, with 12 bases between the two ends.

The chain uses TRBV7-2 and TRBJ2-1; perhaps TRBD1 as D (5 bases). This CDR3 is built from 14 residues. The V gene lost 1 base and the J gene lost 1 base, with 5 bases spanning the gap. The V gene's germline CDR1 is SGHTA and CDR2 FQGNSA. The CDR3 is CASSLGTSYNEQFF. The CDR3 region has the DNA TGTGCCAGCAGCTTAGGGACATCCTACAATGAGCAGTTCTTC.

The V gene is TRBV7-8, the J gene TRBJ2-7, with D maybe TRBD2 (5 bases). In germline, CDR1 is SGHVS, CDR2 FQNEAQ. Trimming took off 4 bases at V and 0 bases at J, with 13 bases between the two ends. There are 15 residues in the CDR3. Written as DNA, the CDR3 is TGTGCCAGCAGCTCGCCCGGGGAGCCCTCCTACGAGCAGTACTTC. Encoded protein: CASSSPGEPSYEQYF.

V usage is TRBV9 and J usage is TRBJ2-1; TRBD2 agrees at 9 bases. Germline CDR1 reads SGDLS; CDR2 reads YYNGEE. The J segment lost 8 bases and the V segment lost 1 base, leaving 13 bases of the junction unmatched. The CDR3 has 17 residues. The CDR3 DNA is TGTGCCAGCAGCGTAAGGTTGCGGGGGGGCCTCCTGGATGAGCAGTTCTTC. As protein: CASSVRLRGGLLDEQFF.

The V and J genes are TRBV5-4 and TRBJ1-2, with TRBD1 identical over 12 bases. The V and J ends lost 0 bases and 7 bases, in that order; junction bases with no gene match: 10. Germline values: CDR1 SGHNT, CDR2 YYREEE (reference sequence). This CDR3 is 17 amino acids long. The CDR3 sequence: CASSLGPRDRGHVGYTF. CDR3 coding DNA: TGTGCCAGCAGCTTGGGGCCCAGGGACAGGGGGCATGTTGGCTACACCTTC.

This chain joins TRBV4-2 and TRBJ1-2, with D perhaps matching TRBD1 (6 bases). The germline gives CDR1 LGHNA, CDR2 YNFKEQ. The CDR3 totals 17 residues. Trimming stripped 4 bases from V and 6 bases from J, with 24 bases between. The DNA of the CDR3 is TGTGCCAGCAGCCTCCCATCCCTGGAGACAGGACCCCATGGCTACACCTTC. Its translation is CASSLPSLETGPHGYTF.

J is TRBJ2-3 and V is TRBV6-4; 8 nucleotides line up with TRBD2. The trim removed 5 bases at V and 5 bases at J, leaving 6 bases unmatched. The CDR3 runs 14 residues. CDR1 is MRHNA and CDR2 is SNTAGT in the germline V gene. CDR3 residues: CASSPGLEVDTQYF. The CDR3 region has the DNA TGTGCCAGCAGTCCGGGACTAGAGGTAGATACGCAGTATTTT.

The CDR3 here is CASSAGRGGAEQYF. The CDR3 DNA sequence: TGTGCCAGCAGCGCGGGCCGGGGGGGAGCGGAGCAGTACTTC. This chain joins TRBV9 and TRBJ2-7, with 8 bases identical to TRBD2. The germline V gene has CDR1 SGDLS and CDR2 YYNGEE. This CDR3 contains 14 residues. V shed 3 bases and J 7 bases; nucleotides not matched to a gene: 9.

The rearrangement uses TRBV30 and TRBJ2-1; 8 positions match TRBD2. The CDR3 extends over 15 amino acids. The V gene end was trimmed by 0 bases and the J gene end by 5 bases; junction bases not matched to a gene: 6. The germline gives CDR1 GTSNPN, CDR2 SVGIG (reference sequence). In DNA, the CDR3 is TGTGCCTGGAGTGTGGGGGCGGGGGGAAACAATGAGCAGTTCTTC. Translated, it gives CAWSVGAGGNNEQFF. The full variable domain, completed using reference TRBV30 and TRBJ2-1, is SQTIHQWPATLVQPVGSPLSLECTVEGTSNPNLYWYRQAAGRGLQLLFYSVGIGQISSEVPQNLSASRPQDRQFILSSKKLLLSDSGFYLCAWSVGAGGNNEQFFGPGTRLTVL.